This is a list of T cell receptor beta chains from one sample in a study of blood T cell repertoires in COVID-19. Clones were sequenced by immunoSEQ multiplex PCR, and TCRdb holds only the in-frame ones, with some missing. The sample consists of about 99,000 clones, less than 85% of them appearing once. Sequencing was performed on peripheral blood. These TCRs come from a woman older than 75 with active or convalescent COVID-19. The CDR3 runs from the conserved cysteine through the conserved F or W. D genes are given only for firm matches. Clone size, where shown, is once, few, many, or a class for clones that have expanded.

j_gene	v_gene	abundance	d_gene	CDR3aa	CDR3nt
TRBJ1-3	TRBV5-1	.	TRBD1	CASSLGTGDRNTIYF	TGCGCCAGCAGCTTGGGGACAGGGGATCGAAACACCATATATTTT
TRBJ1-2	TRBV7-9	.	.	CASSLARPQGGYTF	TGTGCCAGCAGCTTAGCCAGGCCACAAGGAGGCTACACCTTC
TRBJ2-7	TRBV7-8	.	.	CASSSTGFYEQYF	TGTGCCAGCAGCTCGACAGGATTTTACGAGCAGTACTTC
TRBJ1-1	TRBV5-6	.	.	CASSPGTPGYNTEAFF	TGTGCCAGCAGCCCGGGGACACCAGGGTATAACACTGAAGCTTTCTTT
TRBJ2-5	TRBV9	once	.	CASSVGPSQETQYF	TGTGCCAGCAGCGTAGGCCCTAGTCAGGAGACCCAGTACTTC
TRBJ2-2	TRBV2	.	.	CASTTDLSGELFF	TGTGCCAGCACGACAGACCTGAGCGGGGAGCTGTTTTTT
TRBJ2-7	TRBV9	.	TRBD2	CASSVGGTSVYEQYF	TGTGCCAGCAGCGTAGGTGGGACTAGCGTCTACGAGCAGTACTTC
TRBJ1-4	TRBV5-6	.	.	CASSFYGPNEKLFF	TGTGCCAGCAGCTTCTACGGTCCTAATGAAAAACTGTTTTTT
TRBJ2-7	TRBV7-9	few	.	CASSLDPRGYEQYF	TGTGCCAGCAGCTTAGACCCCCGGGGGTACGAGCAGTACTTC
TRBJ2-2	TRBV27	.	TRBD1	CASSKRGTGVDTGELFF	TGTGCCAGCAGTAAAAGGGGGACAGGGGTTGACACCGGGGAGCTGTTTTTT
TRBJ2-7	TRBV19	.	TRBD1	CASSIGTGGHYEQYF	TGTGCCAGTAGTATTGGGACAGGGGGGCACTACGAGCAGTACTTC
TRBJ1-1	TRBV5-1	.	.	CASSFTGVNTEAFF	TGCGCCAGCAGCTTTACGGGGGTGAACACTGAAGCTTTCTTT
TRBJ2-5	TRBV28	.	.	CASSLFRTEETQYF	TGTGCCAGCAGTTTATTTAGGACAGAAGAGACCCAGTACTTC
TRBJ2-2	TRBV5-1	.	TRBD2	CASSHGLAGGTGELFF	TGCGCCAGCAGCCACGGACTAGCGGGAGGGACCGGGGAGCTGTTTTTT
TRBJ2-1	TRBV7-6	.	.	CASTLNLGERDEQFF	TGTGCCAGCACCCTAAACCTGGGGGAGCGGGATGAGCAGTTCTTC
TRBJ2-5	TRBV7-3	.	TRBD1	CASSRGQAETQYF	TGTGCCAGCAGCCGGGGACAGGCGGAGACCCAGTACTTC
TRBJ2-7	TRBV30	.	TRBD1	CAWSARDRGYSYEQYF	TGTGCCTGGAGCGCCAGGGACAGGGGGTACTCCTACGAGCAGTACTTC
TRBJ2-1	TRBV18	.	TRBD2	CASSPAGGAYEQFF	TGTGCCAGCTCACCGGCGGGAGGTGCCTATGAGCAGTTCTTC
TRBJ1-2	TRBV5-4	.	.	CASSPQQSNYGYTF	TGTGCCAGCAGCCCCCAACAGTCTAACTATGGCTACACCTTC
TRBJ2-1	TRBV30	few	.	CAWSLYGVGGSYNEQFF	TGTGCCTGGAGCCTTTACGGGGTTGGCGGCTCCTACAATGAGCAGTTCTTC
TRBJ2-7	TRBV28	.	TRBD2	CASSFASGRVYEQYF	TGTGCCAGCAGTTTCGCTAGCGGGAGGGTCTACGAGCAGTACTTC
TRBJ2-7	TRBV21-1	.	.	CASSKGGLAGGREQYF	TGTGCCAGCAGCAAAGGAGGCCTAGCGGGAGGTCGCGAGCAGTACTTC
TRBJ1-6	TRBV19	.	TRBD1	CASGTGNSPLHF	TGTGCCAGCGGGACAGGGAATTCACCCCTCCACTTT
TRBJ2-7	TRBV19	once	TRBD1	CASSIGGGQGVRSYEQYF	TGTGCCAGTAGTATTGGTGGGGGACAGGGAGTCCGCTCCTACGAGCAGTACTTC
TRBJ2-3	TRBV5-1	.	TRBD2	CASNIAGPRDTQYF	TGCGCCAGCAACATAGCGGGGCCTCGAGATACGCAGTATTTT
TRBJ2-2	TRBV27	.	.	CASSLRGATTGELFF	TGTGCCAGCAGTTTACGCGGGGCGACCACCGGGGAGCTGTTTTTT
TRBJ2-5	TRBV6-5	.	.	CASRRPGEETQYF	TGTGCCAGCAGAAGACCCGGGGAGGAGACCCAGTACTTC
TRBJ1-1	TRBV19	.	.	CASSIMANTEAFF	TGTGCCAGTAGTATTATGGCGAACACTGAAGCTTTCTTT
TRBJ2-4	TRBV6-5	.	TRBD1	CASREGTGLSNIQYF	TGTGCCAGCAGGGAGGGGACAGGGCTATCGAACATTCAGTACTTC
TRBJ1-5	TRBV28	.	TRBD1	CASSKGQRYQPQHF	TGTGCCAGCAGTAAGGGACAGCGATATCAGCCCCAGCATTTT
TRBJ2-7	TRBV5-1	.	TRBD1	CASRSGTGGAYEQYF	TGCGCCAGCAGATCTGGCACAGGGGGAGCCTACGAGCAGTACTTC
TRBJ2-2	TRBV27	once	TRBD2	CASSPSGTSGRMRGGELFF	TGTGCCAGCAGTCCGAGCGGGACTAGCGGGAGAATGAGGGGCGGGGAGCTGTTTTTT
TRBJ2-1	TRBV5-8	.	TRBD2	CASSLTHWGGEQFF	TGTGCCAGCAGCTTGACCCACTGGGGGGGTGAGCAGTTCTTC
TRBJ2-1	TRBV24-1	.	.	CATSEDWNEQFF	TGTGCCACCAGTGAGGACTGGAATGAGCAGTTCTTC
TRBJ2-3	TRBV9	once	TRBD2	CASSAGLAGAYTDTQYF	TGTGCCAGCAGCGCGGGACTAGCGGGGGCTTACACAGATACGCAGTATTTT
TRBJ2-6	TRBV6-4	.	.	CASSEDSLSGANVLTF	TGTGCCAGCAGTGAAGACAGCCTCTCTGGGGCCAACGTCCTGACTTTC
TRBJ2-1	TRBV6-6	.	.	CASDKGVREQFF	TGTGCCAGTGATAAGGGGGTGCGTGAGCAGTTCTTC
TRBJ1-5	TRBV30	.	.	CAWSRGAIVLSNQPQHF	TGTGCCTGGTCCCGGGGGGCGATAGTATTGAGCAATCAGCCCCAGCATTTT
TRBJ2-4	TRBV10-1	.	TRBD2	CAYTGSSGTKNIQYF	TGCGCCTACACCGGGTCTAGCGGGACCAAAAACATTCAGTACTTC
TRBJ2-7	TRBV15	few	TRBD2	CATSAGRGGTYEQYF	TGTGCCACCAGCGCCGGGCGGGGGGGAACCTACGAGCAGTACTTC
TRBJ2-5	TRBV5-4	once	.	CASSLGESAGETQYF	TGTGCCAGCAGCTTGGGTGAATCAGCGGGAGAGACCCAGTACTTC
TRBJ1-3	TRBV7-3	.	.	CASSLTGSGNTIYF	TGTGCCAGCAGCTTAACCGGTTCCGGAAACACCATATATTTT